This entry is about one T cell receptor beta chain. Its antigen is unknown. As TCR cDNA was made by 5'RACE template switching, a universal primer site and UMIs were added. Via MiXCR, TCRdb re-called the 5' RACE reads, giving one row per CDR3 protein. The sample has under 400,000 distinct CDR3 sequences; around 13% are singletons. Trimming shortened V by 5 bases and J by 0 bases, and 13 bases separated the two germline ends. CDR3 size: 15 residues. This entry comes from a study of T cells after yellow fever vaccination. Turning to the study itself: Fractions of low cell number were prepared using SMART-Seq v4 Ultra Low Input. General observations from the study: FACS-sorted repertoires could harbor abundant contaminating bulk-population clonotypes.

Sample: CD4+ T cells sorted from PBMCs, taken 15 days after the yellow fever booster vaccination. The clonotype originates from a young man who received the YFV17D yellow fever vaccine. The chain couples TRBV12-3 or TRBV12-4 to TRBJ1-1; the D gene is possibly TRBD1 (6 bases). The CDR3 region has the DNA TGTGCCAGCAGTAGGGGGGGGACCATGAACACTGAAGCTTTCTTT. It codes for CASSRGGTMNTEAFF.